One and the same sample provided the 14 T cell receptor beta chains below, sequenced in a study of cytomegalovirus exposure and HLA in healthy donors. The PCR contained 60 Vbeta and 13 Jbeta primers. TCRdb's copy holds only in-frame clones and misses some; the assay was immunoSEQ multiplex PCR. The sample has around 67,000 clones, about 65% seen once. Sequenced sample: PBMCs. The receptors come from a woman in her twenties or thirties in good health and CMV-seronegative.

This clone was detected only a few times. This chain uses TRBV5-4 with TRBJ2-1; TRBD1 matches at 12 bases. The germline V gene has CDR1 SGHNT and CDR2 YYREEE (reference sequence). Trimming removed 3 bases from V and 10 bases from J; junction bases left unmatched: 8. The CDR3 is made up of 15 amino acids. The CDR3 loop reads CASSSGGTGGVEQFF. The CDR3 nucleotides are TGTGCCAGCAGCTCGGGGGGGACAGGGGGCGTCGAGCAGTTCTTC.

This chain uses TRBV7-3 with TRBJ2-5, with 14 nucleotides matching TRBD2. This CDR3 spans 17 amino acids. Germline V CDR1 and CDR2: SGHTA, FQGTGA. V was clipped by 5 bases and J by 5 bases; unmatched bases: 10. The DNA of the CDR3 is TGTGCCAGCAGCCCCAAAGGACTAGCGGGGGGCGGGGAGACCCAGTACTTC. It specifies CASSPKGLAGGGETQYF.

This clone was recorded a few times. The chain carries TRBV29-1 and TRBJ2-7; TRBD1 agrees at 7 bases. The CDR3 is 15 amino acids. After removal of 8 bases from V and 4 bases from J, the junction contained 17 bases not matched to a gene. CDR1 is SQVTM and CDR2 is ANQGSEA in the germline V gene. The DNA for the CDR3 is TGCAGCATTACGTTGACGGGACAGCAGCCTTACGAGCAGTACTTC. Amino acids: CSITLTGQQPYEQYF.

The rearrangement links TRBV2 to TRBJ2-7; 8 bases match TRBD2. With 3 bases clipped from V and 0 bases from J, the junction kept 7 bases outside the gene matches. The CDR3 has 16 residues. Germline V gene sequence: CDR1 SNHLY, CDR2 FYNNEI. CDR3 sequence: CASSDPSSGSSYEQYF. CDR3 DNA: TGTGCCAGCAGTGACCCTTCTAGCGGGTCCTCCTACGAGCAGTACTTC.

This rearrangement joins TRBV14 to TRBJ2-7; 9 bases agree with TRBD2. This CDR3 contains 16 residues. The V gene's germline CDR1 is SGHDN and CDR2 FVKESK. Trimming at V came to 3 bases and at J to 0 bases, leaving 6 bases not matched to a gene. The CDR3 nucleotides are TGTGCCAGCAGCCACGGAGCGGGGGGACGCTCCTACGAGCAGTACTTC. Translating gives CASSHGAGGRSYEQYF.

V is TRBV11-2 and J is TRBJ2-1, with D maybe TRBD1 (5 bases). This CDR3 has 14 amino acids. Germline V gives CDR1 SGHAT, CDR2 FQNNGV. V dropped 8 bases and J dropped 5 bases, with 16 bases sitting between them. The CDR3 loop reads CASEPWGTNNEQFF. The DNA for the CDR3 is TGTGCCAGCGAGCCCTGGGGCACTAACAATGAGCAGTTCTTC.

The V gene is TRBV7-9, the J gene TRBJ2-4; TRBD2 aligns across 8 bases. From germline, CDR1 is SEHNR and CDR2 FQNEAQ (reference sequence). Trimming removed 5 bases from V and 6 bases from J; junction bases left unmatched: 6. This CDR3 region has 14 residues. CDR3 nucleotides: TGTGCCAGCAGCCCGAGCGGGGGTGGAAACATTCAGTACTTC. Protein: CASSPSGGGNIQYF.

In its sample, this clone was seen a few times. J is TRBJ2-3 and V is TRBV7-2, with 15 bases aligning to TRBD2. The CDR3 has 16 residues. V lost 7 bases to trimming and J lost 2 bases; unmatched junction nucleotides: 4. Germline assignment: CDR1 SGHTA and CDR2 FQGNSA. The CDR3 loop reads CASNGLAGGPTDTQYF. CDR3 DNA sequence: TGTGCCAGCAATGGACTAGCGGGGGGGCCCACAGATACGCAGTATTTT.

This rearrangement joins TRBV5-6 to TRBJ2-7; D might be TRBD1 (5 bases). The length of the CDR3 is 16 residues. Deletions cut 6 bases from V and 4 bases from J, with 23 bases between. CDR1 and CDR2 (germline): SGHDT, YYEEEE. The CDR3 region has the DNA TGTGCCAGCACCTTTGGGGCCGCAAGGGGATTATACGAGCAGTACTTC. It encodes CASTFGAARGLYEQYF.

This chain connects TRBV6-1 to TRBJ1-5; 9 bases match TRBD1. V trimming: 4 bases; J trimming: 6 bases; junction bases outside the gene matches: 7. Germline V gives CDR1 MNHNS, CDR2 SASEGT. This CDR3 region has 15 residues. The CDR3 region has the DNA TGTGCCAGCAGTGGGGCCCGGACAGGGGTTCAGCCCCAGCATTTT. It encodes CASSGARTGVQPQHF.

V gene TRBV6-1 combines with J gene TRBJ2-5; possibly TRBD2 for D (7 bases). From germline, CDR1 is MNHNS and CDR2 SASEGT. V was shortened by 7 bases and J by 7 bases, with 22 bases between the two germline ends. The CDR3 spans 15 residues. CDR3 sequence: CASTPTGGRVGTQYF. CDR3 bases: TGTGCCAGCACTCCGACGGGGGGCAGGGTAGGGACCCAGTACTTC.

The rearrangement links TRBV2 to TRBJ1-6, with D unresolved. V was shortened by 9 bases and J by 8 bases, with 14 bases between the two germline ends. This CDR3 comprises 13 residues. The germline V gene has CDR1 SNHLY and CDR2 FYNNEI. The CDR3 bases are TGTGCCAGTGCTCAGAGTCGGGATTCACCCCTCCACTTT. This translates into CASAQSRDSPLHF.

The chain carries TRBV5-6 and TRBJ2-7; TRBD1 matches at 7 bases. This CDR3 has 16 residues. J gave up 2 bases and V 0 bases, and 8 bases lay outside the gene matches. Germline CDR1 is SGHDT and CDR2 is YYEEEE. CDR3 region: CASSLADWDSTYEQYF. The CDR3 nucleotides read TGTGCCAGCAGCTTGGCAGATTGGGACAGCACCTACGAGCAGTACTTC.

As to this clone: Its ends do not fully match the called genes, so a read error is possible. This chain joins TRBV5-1 and TRBJ1-2; possibly TRBD1 for D (5 bases). Germline-derived CDR1 and CDR2 are SGHRS and YFSETQ. The CDR3 covers 13 residues. CDR3 protein: CASSSDRSGVTSF. The CDR3 nucleotides are TGCGCCAGCAGCTCCGACAGATCCGGCGTTACGTCCTTC.